A selection of T cell receptor beta chains follows, all from one sample in a study of CD8 T cells in ankylosing spondylitis. TCRdb re-analysed the 5' RACE reads in MiXCR, keeping a single row per CDR3 protein. This repertoire shows a few hundred thousand distinct CDR3 sequences, about 20% found once; its top ten account for 16%. The source material was blood, either unsorted or a sorted T cell fraction (not recorded which). These receptors originate from a male donor with ankylosing spondylitis. CDR3s include the opening cysteine and the closing phenylalanine or tryptophan. The D gene is left open where the match is weak. Size tells how often a clone was seen (once, few, many) or the class of an expanded clone, and some rows leave it out.

J: TRBJ2-3; V: TRBV5-1; D: .; size: few; CDR3: CASSFPSRTDTQYF; DNA: TGCGCCAGCAGCTTCCCAAGCCGGACAGATACGCAGTATTTT
J: TRBJ1-2; V: TRBV19; D: .; size: few; CDR3: CASSARQEVYGYTF; DNA: TGTGCCAGTAGCGCGCGACAGGAGGTCTATGGCTACACCTTC
J: TRBJ2-5; V: TRBV7-9; D: TRBD2; size: .; CDR3: CASSLQAGGQETQYF; DNA: TGTGCCAGCAGCTTACAGGCGGGAGGCCAAGAGACCCAGTACTTC
J: TRBJ1-5; V: TRBV20-1; D: TRBD1; size: few; CDR3: CSAVDRGYDQPQHF; DNA: TGCAGTGCTGTTGACAGGGGTTACGATCAGCCCCAGCATTTT
J: TRBJ2-5; V: TRBV4-3; D: TRBD1; size: .; CDR3: CASSQNLGQGQETQYF; DNA: TGCGCCAGCAGCCAGAACCTCGGACAGGGCCAAGAGACCCAGTACTTC
J: TRBJ2-1; V: TRBV7-2; D: .; size: .; CDR3: CASSLTGELYNEQFF; DNA: TGTGCCAGCAGCTTGACTGGGGAATTATACAATGAGCAGTTCTTC
J: TRBJ1-6; V: TRBV28; D: TRBD1; size: few; CDR3: CASWNRQGSPLHF; DNA: TGTGCCAGCTGGAATCGACAGGGTTCACCCCTCCACTTT
J: TRBJ2-1; V: TRBV2; D: .; size: .; CDR3: CASSQGLASYNEQFF; DNA: TGTGCCAGCAGCCAGGGACTGGCCTCCTACAATGAGCAGTTCTTC
J: TRBJ2-3; V: TRBV11-2; D: TRBD1; size: few; CDR3: CASSPAGGVTDTQYF; DNA: TGTGCCAGCAGCCCCGCAGGGGGAGTCACAGATACGCAGTATTTT
J: TRBJ2-2; V: TRBV7-8; D: .; size: .; CDR3: CASRQTSLGELFF; DNA: TGTGCCAGCAGACAAACTAGTCTCGGGGAGCTGTTTTTT
J: TRBJ1-6; V: TRBV7-2; D: TRBD1; size: few; CDR3: CASSLWDRNPSPLHF; DNA: TGTGCCAGCAGCCTATGGGACAGGAATCCTTCACCCCTCCACTTT
J: TRBJ2-2; V: TRBV10-3; D: .; size: .; CDR3: CAIRAGVTGELFF; DNA: TGTGCCATCAGGGCAGGGGTCACCGGGGAGCTGTTTTTT
J: TRBJ1-2; V: TRBV18; D: .; size: .; CDR3: CASSPATGFYGYTF; DNA: TGTGCCAGCTCACCCGCGACAGGTTTCTATGGCTACACCTTC
J: TRBJ2-1; V: TRBV6-2/TRBV6-3; D: TRBD1; size: many; CDR3: CASSYGSRGQKEQFF; DNA: TGTGCCAGCAGTTACGGGAGCAGGGGGCAGAAAGAGCAGTTCTTC
J: TRBJ2-1; V: TRBV20-1; D: .; size: .; CDR3: CSAREGRGLDEQFF; DNA: TGCAGTGCTAGAGAAGGTAGAGGGTTGGATGAGCAGTTCTTC
J: TRBJ2-2; V: TRBV4-3; D: TRBD2; size: few; CDR3: CASSQALPSGVGDTGELFF; DNA: TGCGCCAGCAGCCAAGCTCTTCCTAGCGGGGTGGGGGACACCGGGGAGCTGTTTTTT
J: TRBJ2-1; V: TRBV20-1; D: TRBD2; size: .; CDR3: CSARAPGLAGGNEQFF; DNA: TGCAGTGCTAGAGCGCCGGGACTAGCGGGAGGGAATGAGCAGTTCTTC